A single T cell receptor (beta chain) is shown here with its context. The entry originates in a study of OX40 agonist ivuxolimab in advanced cancers. Cycle 7 day 1, cycle 4 day 1, and baseline were the timepoints at which blood was sampled. Sequenced by immunoSEQ multiplex PCR; TCRdb stores in-frame clones only, minus some. The sample lists about 130,000 clones, roughly 92% occurring once. Per the germline V gene, CDR1 is SGHRS and CDR2 is YFSETQ. With 0 bases removed from V and 0 bases from J, the gap between germline ends came to 10 bases. This CDR3 is 16 amino acids long. Sequences were derived from CD4+ or CD8+ T cells sorted from blood, sampled in a trial of the OX40 agonist ivuxolimab. The receptor was derived from an adult with an advanced solid tumor such as melanoma, head and neck, liver or kidney cancer. The V and J genes are TRBV5-1 and TRBJ1-3; D is ambiguous. CDR3 nucleotides: TGCGCCAGCAGCTTGGACGCTCATAACTCTGGAAACACCATATATTTT. This codes for CASSLDAHNSGNTIYF.